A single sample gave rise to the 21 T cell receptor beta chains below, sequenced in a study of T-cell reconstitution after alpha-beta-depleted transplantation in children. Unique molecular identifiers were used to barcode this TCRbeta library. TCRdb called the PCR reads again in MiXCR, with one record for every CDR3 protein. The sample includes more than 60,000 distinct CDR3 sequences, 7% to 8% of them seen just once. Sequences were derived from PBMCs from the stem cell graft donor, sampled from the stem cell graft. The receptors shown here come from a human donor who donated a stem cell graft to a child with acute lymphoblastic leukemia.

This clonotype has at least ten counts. The chain's CDR3 is CASSPAANRGREAFF. CDR3 in DNA: TGTGCCAGCTCACCGGCGGCTAACAGGGGGCGTGAAGCTTTCTTT. The rearrangement uses TRBV18 and TRBJ1-1; 9 bases align to TRBD1. Germline V gene data show CDR1 as KGHSH and CDR2 as LQKENI. V was clipped by 3 bases and J by 7 bases; unmatched bases: 9. The CDR3 spans 15 residues. The full variable domain, with the rest looked up from reference TRBV18 and TRBJ1-1, is NAGVMQNPRHLVRRRGQEARLRCSPMKGHSHVYWYRQLPEEGLKFMVYLQKENIIDESGMPKERFSAEFPKEGPSILRIQQVVRGDSAAYFCASSPAANRGREAFFGQGTRLTVV.

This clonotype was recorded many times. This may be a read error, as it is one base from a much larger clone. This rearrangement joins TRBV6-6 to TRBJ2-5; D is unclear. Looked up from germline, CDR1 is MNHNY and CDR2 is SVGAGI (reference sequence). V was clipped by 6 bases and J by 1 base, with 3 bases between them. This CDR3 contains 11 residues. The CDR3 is CASRAQETQYF. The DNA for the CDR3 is TGTGCCAGCAGGGCCCAAGAGACCCAGTACTTC.

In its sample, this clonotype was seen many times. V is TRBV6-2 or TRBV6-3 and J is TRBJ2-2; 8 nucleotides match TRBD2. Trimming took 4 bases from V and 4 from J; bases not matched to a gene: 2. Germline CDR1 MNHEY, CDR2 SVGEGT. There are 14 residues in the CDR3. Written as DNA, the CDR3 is TGTGCCAGCAGTTCTGGGACTAGCACCGGGGAGCTGTTTTTT. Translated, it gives CASSSGTSTGELFF.

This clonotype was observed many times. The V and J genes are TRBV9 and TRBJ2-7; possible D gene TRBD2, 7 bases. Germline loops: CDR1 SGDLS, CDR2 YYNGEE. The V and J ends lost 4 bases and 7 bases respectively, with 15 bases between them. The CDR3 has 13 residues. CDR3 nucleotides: TGTGCCAGCAGCCGAGGGGGGGCGAATGAGCAGTACTTC. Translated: CASSRGGANEQYF.

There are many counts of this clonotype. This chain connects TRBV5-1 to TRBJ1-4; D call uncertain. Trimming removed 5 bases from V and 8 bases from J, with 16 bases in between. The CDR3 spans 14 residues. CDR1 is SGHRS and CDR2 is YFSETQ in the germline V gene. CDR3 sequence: CASSQTSIGEKLFF. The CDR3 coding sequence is TGCGCCAGCAGTCAGACATCGATTGGGGAAAAACTGTTTTTT.

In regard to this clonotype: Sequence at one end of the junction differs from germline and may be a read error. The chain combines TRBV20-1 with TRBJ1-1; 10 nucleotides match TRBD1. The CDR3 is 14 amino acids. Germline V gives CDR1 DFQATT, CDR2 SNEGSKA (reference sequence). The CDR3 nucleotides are TGCAGTGCTAGGGCGGGACAGGGGAACACTGAAGTTTTCTTT. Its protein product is CSARAGQGNTEVFF.

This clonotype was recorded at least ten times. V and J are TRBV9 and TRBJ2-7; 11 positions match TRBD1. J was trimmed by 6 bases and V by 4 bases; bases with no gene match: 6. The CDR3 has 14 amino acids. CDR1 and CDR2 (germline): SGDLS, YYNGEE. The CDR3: CASSPGQGVSEQYF. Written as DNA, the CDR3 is TGTGCCAGCAGCCCGGGACAGGGGGTTAGCGAGCAGTACTTC.

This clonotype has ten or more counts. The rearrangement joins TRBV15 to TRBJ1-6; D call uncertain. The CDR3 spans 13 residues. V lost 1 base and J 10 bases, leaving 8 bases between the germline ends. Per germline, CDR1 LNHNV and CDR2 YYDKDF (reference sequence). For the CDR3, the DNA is TGTGCCACCAGCAGAGGACGGTCATCACCCCTCCACTTT. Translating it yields CATSRGRSSPLHF.

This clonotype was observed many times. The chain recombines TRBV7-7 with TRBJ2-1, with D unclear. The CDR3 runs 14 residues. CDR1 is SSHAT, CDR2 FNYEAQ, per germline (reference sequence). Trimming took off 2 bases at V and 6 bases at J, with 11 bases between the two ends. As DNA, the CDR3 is TGTGCCAGCAGCTTAAGACCCTTTGGCAATGAGCAGTTCTTC. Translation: CASSLRPFGNEQFF.

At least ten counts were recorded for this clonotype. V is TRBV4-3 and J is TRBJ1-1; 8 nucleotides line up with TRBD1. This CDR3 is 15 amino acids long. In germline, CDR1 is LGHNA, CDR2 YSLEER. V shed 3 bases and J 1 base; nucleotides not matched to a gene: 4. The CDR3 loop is CASSHTGTGNTEAFF. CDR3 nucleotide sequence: TGCGCCAGCAGCCATACCGGGACAGGGAACACTGAAGCTTTCTTT.

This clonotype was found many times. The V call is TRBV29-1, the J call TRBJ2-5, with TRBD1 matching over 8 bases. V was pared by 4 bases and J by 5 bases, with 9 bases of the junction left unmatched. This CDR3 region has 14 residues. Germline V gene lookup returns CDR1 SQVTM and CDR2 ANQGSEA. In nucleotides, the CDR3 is TGCAGCGTTGTTGGCAGGGGGCATGAGGAGACCCAGTACTTC. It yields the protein CSVVGRGHEETQYF.

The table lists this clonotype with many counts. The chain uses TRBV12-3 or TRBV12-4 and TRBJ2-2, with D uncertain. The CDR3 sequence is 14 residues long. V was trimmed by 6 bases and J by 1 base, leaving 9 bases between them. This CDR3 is CASREQMNTGELFF. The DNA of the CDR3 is TGTGCCAGCAGGGAACAGATGAACACCGGGGAGCTGTTTTTT.

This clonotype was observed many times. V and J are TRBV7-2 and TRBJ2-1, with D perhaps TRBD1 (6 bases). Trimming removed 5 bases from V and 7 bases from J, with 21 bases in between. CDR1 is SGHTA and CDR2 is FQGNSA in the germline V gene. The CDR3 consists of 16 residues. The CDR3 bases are TGTGCCAGCAGCCCTTTACGACAGGTTTTGGGGAATGAGCAGTTCTTC. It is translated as CASSPLRQVLGNEQFF.

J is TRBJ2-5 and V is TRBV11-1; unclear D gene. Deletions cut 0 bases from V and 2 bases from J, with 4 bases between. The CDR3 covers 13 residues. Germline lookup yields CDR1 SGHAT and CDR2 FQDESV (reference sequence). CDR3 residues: CASSLAAQETQYF. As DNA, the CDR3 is TGTGCCAGCAGCTTAGCGGCGCAAGAGACCCAGTACTTC.

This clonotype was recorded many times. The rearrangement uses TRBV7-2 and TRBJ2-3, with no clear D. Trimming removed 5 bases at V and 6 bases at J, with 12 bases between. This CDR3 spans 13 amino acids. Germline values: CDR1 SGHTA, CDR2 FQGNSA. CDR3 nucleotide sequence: TGTGCCAGCAGCACGCCCCCTCCGGATACGCAGTATTTT. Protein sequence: CASSTPPPDTQYF.

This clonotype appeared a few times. CDR3 DNA sequence: TGTGCCAGCAGCTCCCGGGACAGGGGACGTCAGAACACTGAAGCTTTCTTT. Translating it yields CASSSRDRGRQNTEAFF. V and J are TRBV5-4 and TRBJ1-1, with 10 bases matching TRBD1. CDR3 length: 17 amino acids. Germline lookup yields CDR1 SGHNT and CDR2 YYREEE (reference sequence). V trimming: 3 bases; J trimming: 1 base; junction bases outside the gene matches: 9.

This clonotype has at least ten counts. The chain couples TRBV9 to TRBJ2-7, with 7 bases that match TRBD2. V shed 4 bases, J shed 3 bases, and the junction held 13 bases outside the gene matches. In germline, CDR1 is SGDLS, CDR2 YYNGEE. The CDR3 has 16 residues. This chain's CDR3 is CASSPPVAGDDYEQYF. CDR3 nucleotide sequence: TGTGCCAGCAGCCCACCCGTGGCGGGGGATGACTACGAGCAGTACTTC.

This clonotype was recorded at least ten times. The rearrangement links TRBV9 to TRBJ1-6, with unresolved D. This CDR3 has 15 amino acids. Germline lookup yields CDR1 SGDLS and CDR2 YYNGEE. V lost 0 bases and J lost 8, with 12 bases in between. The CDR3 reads CASSVEPAVDSPLHF. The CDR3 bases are TGTGCCAGCAGCGTAGAGCCAGCGGTCGATTCACCCCTCCACTTT.

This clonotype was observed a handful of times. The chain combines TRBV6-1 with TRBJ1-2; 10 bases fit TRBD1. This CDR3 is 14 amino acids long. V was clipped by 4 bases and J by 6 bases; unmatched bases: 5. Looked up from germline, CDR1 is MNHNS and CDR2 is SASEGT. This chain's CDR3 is CASSVGTGEDGYTF. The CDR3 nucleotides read TGTGCCAGCAGTGTGGGGACAGGGGAAGATGGCTACACCTTC.

DNA of the CDR3: TGTGCCAGCAGCCAAGACGGGAGTAGCGGGAGATGGGTACGAAATGAGCAGTTCTTC. This sequence encodes CASSQDGSSGRWVRNEQFF. The genes are TRBV14 and TRBJ2-1, with 9 bases identical to TRBD2. The CDR3 has 19 amino acids. The trim removed 0 bases at V and 7 bases at J, leaving 16 bases unmatched. CDR1 is SGHDN, CDR2 FVKESK, per germline.

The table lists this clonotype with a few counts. The CDR3, as DNA: TGTGCCAGCAGTGAAGCGCTTCGGGGGGCAGGGAAACCCTACAATGAGCAGTTCTTC. This encodes CASSEALRGAGKPYNEQFF. The rearrangement links TRBV6-1 to TRBJ2-1; D may be TRBD2 (7 bases). Germline V gives CDR1 MNHNS, CDR2 SASEGT. The CDR3 covers 19 residues. The V and J ends lost 0 bases and 2 bases respectively, with 20 bases between them.